This T cell receptor (beta chain) was retrieved from a study of blood T cell repertoires in COVID-19. About the research overall: Sources were T cells, B-cell-depleted T cells, or PBMCs; the material itself was cDNA or gDNA.

V was cut by 5 bases and J by 2 bases, with 3 bases left in between. This CDR3 is built from 12 residues. The germline gives CDR1 WNHNN, CDR2 SYGVQD (reference sequence). Cohort 3 recovered donors had two negative PCRs, clearance, or symptom resolution. As originally analysed: Reference gene primer amplification gave estimated nucleated cell counts. TCRdb keeps only in-frame clones here, not all; method: immunoSEQ multiplex PCR. Clone size and V and J calls were adopted from that table, with D and trimming inferred from the DNA. The sample has about 330,000 clones, 80% to 90% seen once. The gene calls are TRBV10-1 and TRBJ2-2; D gene uncertain. The TCR originated in a man aged 30 to 39 who had recovered from COVID-19. The sequencing sample was made of PBMCs or T cells enriched from blood (not recorded which). The CDR3 is CASSPNTGELFF. CDR3 nucleotide sequence: TGCGCCAGCAGTCCTAACACCGGGGAGCTGTTTTTT.